This T cell receptor beta chain was found in a study of blood T cell repertoires in COVID-19 (dated by TCRdb to about 2020). For context, the study as a whole: Samples from collaborators originated in the United States, Italy and Spain and spanned both the acute and convalescent phases of COVID-19. Where available, HLA class I and class II types were taken from metadata supplied by the sample provider and were not determined by assay-based typing. The samples were drawn from the first 160 participants of the ongoing ImmuneRACE study and from 1,254 subjects provided by 6 global collaborators. The dataset comprised deeply sampled blood TCRbeta repertoires from subjects exposed to, actively infected with, or recovered from COVID-19. The prospective study material was composed of cDNA or gDNA derived from T cells, B-cell-depleted T cells, or PBMCs. Sample metadata almost always included a de-identified subject ID, COVID-19 status, age in years and sex. The repertoires were released in a freely available public database meant as a resource for research on the immune response to SARS-CoV-2. What the research found in general, with its limitations: The amount of clinical and demographic metadata varied by source and participant and was provided uncurated.

TCRbeta CDR3 regions were amplified from genomic DNA using the immunoSEQ Assay, a bias-controlled multiplex PCR. Per the source publication's procedure: Nucleated cell counts per sample were estimated from amplification of reference gene primers within the assay. To quantify the absolute abundance of each unique TCRbeta CDR3 rearrangement, sequence reads were collapsed and filtered. For each sample, productive Simpson clonality was calculated by taking the square root of Simpson's diversity index across productive rearrangements. TCRdb provides this immuneACCESS table in a form limited to in-frame rearrangements. Some clones are lacking; in checked studies, under half of them reflect an unresolved V gene, and why the rest are absent is not known. From that table come the V and J calls and clone size; the DNA was used to work out D and trimming. This sample lists a few hundred thousand clones; around nine tenths were detected once. The ten most abundant clones make up around 4% of the sample.

A remark on this clone: The target of this receptor is not known. Base-call qualities are not available, and no considerably larger clone is one nucleotide away.

Enrolling through a virtual design, the prospective study's participants ranged in age from roughly 18 to 95 years and lived across about two dozen United States geographic areas. Cohort assignment in the prospective study relied on participant-reported clinical history from a screening survey and a study questionnaire. Recovered participants in ImmuneRACE Cohort 3 were defined by two consecutive negative NP/OP PCR tests, clearance by a healthcare professional, or resolution of symptoms. In the prospective study, mobile phlebotomists collected whole blood, serum and a nasopharyngeal or oropharyngeal swab from each participant. Over a 2-month period, participants in the prospective study had the option of providing additional blood draws and questionnaires. Before DNA extraction, blood samples from the prospective study were shipped at room temperature or frozen. The specimen was PBMCs or T cells enriched from blood (not recorded which). This sequence was found in a woman between 25 and 40 years old who had recovered from COVID-19.

The CDR3 is CASSQGQALQPQHF. The base sequence is TGTGCCAGCAGCCAAGGGCAGGCTCTTCAGCCCCAGCATTTT. The sequence joins TRBV4-2 to TRBJ1-5; the D gene is not confidently resolved. The CDR3 runs 14 residues from the cysteine to the phenylalanine. The DNA shown is the 42-base CDR3, in frame from base 1. Deletion took 1 base off V and 6 bases off J, with a span of 10 bases between the germline ends. The germline V gene encodes CDR1 LGHNA and CDR2 YNFKEQ.